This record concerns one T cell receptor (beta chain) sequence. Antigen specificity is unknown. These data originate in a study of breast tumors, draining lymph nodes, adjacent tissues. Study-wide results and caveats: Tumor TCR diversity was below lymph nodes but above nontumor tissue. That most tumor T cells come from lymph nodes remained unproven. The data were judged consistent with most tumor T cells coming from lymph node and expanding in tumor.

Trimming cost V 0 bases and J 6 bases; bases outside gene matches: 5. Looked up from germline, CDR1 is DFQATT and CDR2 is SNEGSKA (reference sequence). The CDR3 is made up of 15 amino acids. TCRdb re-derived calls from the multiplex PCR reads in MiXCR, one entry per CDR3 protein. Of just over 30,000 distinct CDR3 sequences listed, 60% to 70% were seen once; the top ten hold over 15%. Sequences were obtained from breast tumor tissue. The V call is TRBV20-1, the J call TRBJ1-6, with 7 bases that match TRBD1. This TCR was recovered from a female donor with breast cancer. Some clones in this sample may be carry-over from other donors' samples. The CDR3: CSARESRGSNSPLHF. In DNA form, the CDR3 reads TGCAGTGCTAGAGAGAGCAGGGGGAGTAATTCACCCCTCCACTTT.